This T cell receptor beta chain was recorded in a study of shared clonotypes between healthy human individuals. Points from the study as a whole: A limitation of the genetic and exposure-history diversity represented arose from few donors.

A note on this clone: The target antigen is unknown.

The naive CD8 subset, CD45RO-negative cells positively selected for CCR7, excluded terminally differentiated effector memory CD45RA+ cells. Free of recent acute infections or vaccinations, the donors were healthy HIV-negative adults. The CDR3 runs 14 residues. The germline V gene encodes CDR1 SQVTM and CDR2 ANQGSEA. The J segment lost 6 bases and the V segment lost 4 bases, leaving 11 bases of the junction unmatched. Several immunoSEQ plates received, in even portions, the genomic DNA of each subset. Sorted-subset replicate PCR reactions were performed with about 210 ng DNA, corresponding to roughly 30,000 T cell genomes. The data were produced by immunoSEQ multiplex PCR, yet TCRdb's version contains in-frame clones alone and is incomplete. In the table there are roughly 2,000,000 clones, over 85% of which are singletons.

Sequenced material: naive CD8+ T cells from PBMCs. The receptor comes from a man aged 18 to 29 in good health. Some clones in this sample may be carry-over from other donors' samples. This chain uses TRBV29-1 with TRBJ1-1, with 7 positions matching TRBD1. The CDR3 bases are TGCAGCGTTGCCGGGACAGAGCGAGGGCCTGAAGCTTTCTTT. Translation gives CSVAGTERGPEAFF.